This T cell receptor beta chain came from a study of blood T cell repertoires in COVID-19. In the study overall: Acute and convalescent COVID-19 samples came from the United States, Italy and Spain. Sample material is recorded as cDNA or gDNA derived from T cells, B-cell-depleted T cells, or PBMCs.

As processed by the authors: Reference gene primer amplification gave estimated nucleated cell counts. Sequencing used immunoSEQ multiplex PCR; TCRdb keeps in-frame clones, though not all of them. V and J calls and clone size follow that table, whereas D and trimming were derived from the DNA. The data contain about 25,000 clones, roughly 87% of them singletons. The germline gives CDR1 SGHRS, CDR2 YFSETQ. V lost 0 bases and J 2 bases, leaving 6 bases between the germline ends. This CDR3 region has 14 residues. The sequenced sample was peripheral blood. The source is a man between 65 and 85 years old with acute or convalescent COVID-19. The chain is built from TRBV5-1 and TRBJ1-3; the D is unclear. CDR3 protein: CASSLGLAGNTIYF. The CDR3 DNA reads TGCGCCAGCAGCTTGGGACTTGCTGGAAACACCATATATTTT. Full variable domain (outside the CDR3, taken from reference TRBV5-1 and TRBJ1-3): KAGVTQTPRYLIKTRGQQVTLSCSPISGHRSVSWYQQTPGQGLQFLFEYFSETQRNKGNFPGRFSGRQFSNSRSEMNVSTLELGDSALYLCASSLGLAGNTIYFGEGSWLTVV.